The rows below give T cell receptor beta chains drawn from one sample of a study of blood T cell repertoires in COVID-19. Method: immunoSEQ multiplex PCR; TCRdb's copy keeps in-frame clones and lacks some. The data hold 400,000 to 500,000 clones, with over 75% observed a single time. Sequences were obtained from PBMCs or T cells enriched from blood (not recorded which). Receptor source: a woman aged 18 to 35 who had been exposed to COVID-19. Both conserved end residues are part of each CDR3. A D gene is named only where the DNA matches it firmly. A clone size is listed for some rows: how often the clone was seen (once, few, many), or a class if it is expanded.

d_call	v_call	j_call	clone_size	cdr3_aa
TRBD2	TRBV19	TRBJ2-5	NA	CASSTPGTRTEETQYF
NA	TRBV7-2	TRBJ2-7	NA	CASSLWGHQYF
TRBD2	TRBV27	TRBJ2-7	once	CASSLAGGGNEQYF
NA	TRBV6-2/TRBV6-3	TRBJ2-5	NA	CASSTTQTQYF
TRBD1	TRBV10-3	TRBJ1-1	NA	CAISSGTGDAFF
TRBD1	TRBV13	TRBJ1-2	NA	CASSSGQDYTF
NA	TRBV21-1	TRBJ1-6	once	CASSKPDRARGDSPLHF
NA	TRBV4-3	TRBJ1-6	NA	CASSQGVVGQGSPLHF
NA	TRBV28	TRBJ2-1	NA	CASSPTAGSSYNEQFF
TRBD2	TRBV19	TRBJ2-5	NA	CASSIVLAGAYIQYF
TRBD2	TRBV27	TRBJ2-1	NA	CASSLSGSLYNEQFF
NA	TRBV12-3/TRBV12-4	TRBJ2-3	NA	CASSSSTTDTQYF
NA	TRBV28	TRBJ2-7	NA	CASSLSSYEQYF
NA	TRBV28	TRBJ1-6	NA	CASRSASYNSPLHF